The next 2 T cell receptor beta chains were all read from a single sample in a study of cytomegalovirus exposure and HLA in healthy donors. Amplification used 60 Vbeta primers and 13 Jbeta primers. Clones were read by immunoSEQ multiplex PCR, and TCRdb kept only the in-frame ones, dropping some. Among around 210,000 clones listed, 85% were seen once. The sequenced material came from PBMCs. These receptor sequences come from a girl aged 2-10 years in good health and CMV-seronegative.

The chain uses TRBV4-2 and TRBJ2-1, with 11 bases that match TRBD2. Germline V gene lookup returns CDR1 LGHNA and CDR2 YNFKEQ. The CDR3 is 18 residues long. The V gene end was trimmed by 1 base and the J gene end by 5 bases; junction bases not matched to a gene: 10. CDR3 residues: CASSQAIAGTSGNNEQFF. CDR3 nucleotide sequence: TGTGCCAGCAGCCAAGCGATAGCCGGGACTAGCGGTAACAATGAGCAGTTCTTC.

This clone was seen only once. CDR3 amino acids: CASSLYRLGEQFF. Here the CDR3 DNA reads TGTGCCAGCAGCCTCTACCGACTCGGTGAGCAGTTCTTC. The chain has TRBV7-2 and TRBJ2-1; D unclear. The CDR3 is made up of 13 amino acids. Trimming removed 5 bases at V and 9 bases at J, with 14 bases between. In germline, CDR1 is SGHTA, CDR2 FQGNSA.